This record concerns one TCR beta chain sequence. This CDR3 region has 12 residues. Germline-derived CDR1 and CDR2 are SGHAT and FQDESV (reference sequence). The record originates from a study of CD4 and CD8 cells across lung adenocarcinoma regions. In TCRdb, the PCR reads were re-called with MiXCR into one record per CDR3 protein. Here the sample spans 25,000 or so distinct CDR3 sequences, around 52% being singletons. Samples came from patients with localized non-small cell lung adenocarcinoma. The chain carries TRBV11-1 and TRBJ2-1; D is undetermined. The last part of the DNA fits TRBJ2-7 better; the J call may be wrong. The specimen sequenced was CD4+ T cells from the center of a lung tumor. This clonotype originated in a male donor with lung adenocarcinoma. The CD4 and CD8 labels of this study may be unreliable. CDR3 nucleotide sequence: TGTGCCAGCAGCTTAGACTCCTACGAGCAGTACTTC. The encoded protein is CASSLDSYEQYF.